This entry describes one T cell receptor beta chain. Antigen unknown. The data were taken from a study of blood T cells in healthy people across ages. CDR1 is LGHNA, CDR2 YSLEER, per germline. CDR3 length equals 15 residues. Trimming pared 6 bases from V and 1 base from J, leaving 15 bases between. Whole-study results and caveats: Getting older went along with TCR beta diversity per million T cells dropping roughly linearly. Donor CMV status was unknown, possibly confounding expanded clonotype changes.

Healthy Caucasians from Russia aged roughly 6 to 100 served as donors. PCR was performed a second time for about 7 to 11 cycles using a sample-barcoded 5' primer and a J-beta primer mix. TCRdb redid the calling of the 5' RACE reads with MiXCR, one entry per CDR3 protein. The data contain over 1,500,000 distinct CDR3 sequences, roughly 52% of them singletons. The sequenced material came from blood. The receptor was isolated from a woman aged 40 to 49 in good health. The V call is TRBV4-3, the J call TRBJ1-2; D might be TRBD1 (5 bases). The CDR3 is CASSPGTHNNYGYTF. CDR3 in DNA: TGCGCCAGCAGTCCTGGGACCCATAATAACTATGGCTACACCTTC.